The 4 T cell receptor beta chains below come from one sample, sequenced in a study of T cells in Graves' hyperthyroidism and ophthalmopathy. Amplification of TCR beta CDR3 regions was performed using RNA transcripts as template. TCR CDR3 underwent first-round RT-PCR with the HTBI primer set. TCRdb re-derived calls from the multiplex PCR reads in MiXCR, one entry per CDR3 protein. The sample carries roughly 650,000 distinct CDR3 sequences, 15% to 20% recorded once. Material for sequencing was blood. These receptors were obtained from a woman aged 40 to 50 with Graves' ophthalmopathy.

This clonotype was seen at least ten times. The chain recombines TRBV24-1 with TRBJ2-1; TRBD1 is a possible D gene (6 bases). CDR3 length: 13 amino acids. Germline V gene sequence: CDR1 KGHDR, CDR2 SFDVKD. The ends were cut back, 9 bases at V and 4 bases at J, with 12 bases in the middle. CDR3 protein: CATSLTGYNEQFF. As DNA, the CDR3 is TGTGCCACCTCCCTCACAGGGTACAATGAGCAGTTCTTC.

This clonotype was detected many times. The rearrangement uses TRBV18 and TRBJ2-1, with TRBD2 as a possible D gene (6 bases). Germline values: CDR1 KGHSH, CDR2 LQKENI. Trimming took off 3 bases at V and 7 bases at J, with 13 bases between the two ends. CDR3 length: 14 residues. CDR3 DNA: TGTGCCAGCTCACCGTCCCGGGAGACGAATGAGCAGTTCTTC. Translation: CASSPSRETNEQFF. Filled out from reference TRBV18 and TRBJ2-1, the complete variable domain reads NAGVMQNPRHLVRRRGQEARLRCSPMKGHSHVYWYRQLPEEGLKFMVYLQKENIIDESGMPKERFSAEFPKEGPSILRIQQVVRGDSAAYFCASSPSRETNEQFFGPGTRLTVL.

In this sample, this clonotype turned up many times. This sequence joins TRBV30 and TRBJ2-7, with 7 bases fitting TRBD1. In germline, CDR1 is GTSNPN, CDR2 SVGIG (reference sequence). V was clipped by 5 bases and J by 2 bases; unmatched bases: 6. The CDR3 extends over 13 amino acids. In DNA form, the CDR3 reads TGTGCCTGGGGTACCGGGACAGCCTACGAGCAGTACTTC. It encodes CAWGTGTAYEQYF.

This clonotype occurred many times. The rearrangement uses TRBV12-3 or TRBV12-4 and TRBJ2-1; 9 bases are a match to TRBD2. With 1 base clipped from V and 1 base from J, the junction kept 8 bases outside the gene matches. CDR3 length: 18 amino acids. CDR3 in amino acids: CASSLGGGGAPSYNEQFF. In DNA form, the CDR3 reads TGTGCCAGCAGTTTAGGGGGCGGGGGGGCCCCGTCCTACAATGAGCAGTTCTTC.